The T cell receptor beta chain described here comes from a study of circulating CD8 cells and anti-PD-1 response in melanoma. On the study more broadly: Of roughly 13 patients, seven got anti-PD-1 first and six had prior therapy.

Four subsets defined by PD-1 and/or TIGIT were sorted from live CD3+CD8+TCRalphabeta+ cells. The QIAseq Immune Repertoire TCR panel built the libraries from approximately 15 ng of total RNA. TCRdb ran MiXCR on the reads and lists one entry per CDR3 protein. This repertoire shows approximately 230 distinct CDR3 sequences, roughly a tenth found once; its top ten account for roughly 84%. The CDR3 is 12 amino acids. Trimming cost V 1 base and J 7 bases, with 5 bases left between them. Germline assignment: CDR1 MGHRA and CDR2 YSYEKL. This clonotype ranks as large. The J gene is TRBJ1-5, the V gene TRBV4-1; D unresolved. The sequenced sample was CD8+ T cells from PBMCs, obtained at baseline or after one month of anti-PD-1 therapy (not recorded which). The sequence derives from a human donor with melanoma. CDR3 coding DNA: TGCGCCAGCAGCCAAGCCGGCCAGCCCCAGCATTTT. Encoded protein: CASSQAGQPQHF.